One sample yielded the 14 T cell receptor beta chains listed below, sequenced in a study of cytomegalovirus exposure and HLA in healthy donors (dated by TCRdb to about 2017). Libraries came from the immunoSEQ multiplex PCR assay. A mixture of 60 forward primers for TCR Vbeta segments and 13 reverse primers for TCR Jbeta segments was used in the multiplex PCR. TCRdb retrieved this table from immuneACCESS and kept in-frame rearrangements only. Not all clones are present; in checked studies, unresolved V genes account for under half, and no reason is known for the remainder. This sample has fewer than 90,000 clones in its table, and roughly 80% of those were observed once. The ten largest clones add up to 3.7% of the sample. The sample comprised PBMCs. The receptors derive from a man aged 25-45 years in good health and CMV-seronegative.

The CDR3 DNA sequence: TGTGCCAGCAGCGCAGCACGGCCGAGGGCGTCCTACGAGCAGTACTTC. Translated: CASSAARPRASYEQYF. The gene calls are TRBV7-9 and TRBJ2-7; D possibly corresponds to TRBD2 (5 bases). V dropped 5 bases and J dropped 1 base, with 18 bases sitting between them. Germline V lookup: CDR1 SEHNR, CDR2 FQNEAQ (reference sequence). CDR3 length equals 16 residues. Filled out from reference TRBV7-9 and TRBJ2-7, the complete variable domain reads DTGVSQNPRHKITKRGQNVTFRCDPISEHNRLYWYRQTLGQGPEFLTYFQNEAQLEKSRLLSDRFSAERPKGSFSTLEIQRTEQGDSAMYLCASSAARPRASYEQYFGPGTRLTVT.

The chain carries TRBV5-1 and TRBJ2-7, with TRBD2 as a possible D gene (6 bases). CDR3 length: 15 amino acids. The V and J ends lost 3 bases and 0 bases respectively, with 13 bases between them. CDR1 and CDR2 (germline): SGHRS, YFSETQ. CDR3 bases: TGCGCCAGCAGCTCCGGTCAGGGAGGCTCCTACGAGCAGTACTTC. Translation: CASSSGQGGSYEQYF.

V usage is TRBV4-2 and J usage is TRBJ2-7; weak D call: TRBD1 (6 bases). The CDR3 loop spans 15 amino acids. Germline V gene data show CDR1 as LGHNA and CDR2 as YNFKEQ. Trimming left V 4 bases short and J 6 bases short, with 19 bases between. The CDR3: CASSRLQDSAAEQYF. The CDR3 region has the DNA TGTGCCAGCAGCCGGCTCCAGGACAGCGCAGCCGAGCAGTACTTC.

The rearrangement joins TRBV2 to TRBJ2-5, with TRBD1 identical over 7 bases. Germline V CDR1 and CDR2: SNHLY, FYNNEI. The junction had 10 bases not matched to a gene; V was cut back by 8 bases and J by 1 base. This CDR3 spans 15 amino acids. The CDR3 sequence: CASAKLQGLQETQYF. The DNA for the CDR3 is TGTGCCAGCGCAAAGTTACAGGGGCTCCAAGAGACCCAGTACTTC.

This clone showed up just once. The rearrangement links TRBV6-1 to TRBJ2-5; TRBD2 matches 13 bases. The J segment lost 4 bases and the V segment lost 3 bases, leaving 11 bases of the junction unmatched. The length of the CDR3 is 18 residues. CDR1 MNHNS and CDR2 SASEGT come from the germline V gene. CDR3 bases: TGTGCCAGCAGTGAGTGGACTAGCGGGGGATCTGTGAGAGAGACCCAGTACTTC. Translation gives CASSEWTSGGSVRETQYF.

The chain joins TRBV10-3 to TRBJ2-2; 10 nucleotides match TRBD2. With V trimmed by 6 bases and J by 3 bases, 4 bases remained unmatched. Germline V lookup: CDR1 ENHRY, CDR2 SYGVKD. There are 15 residues in the CDR3. The CDR3 is CAIRRLAGDTGELFF. CDR3 bases: TGTGCCATCAGACGGCTAGCGGGGGACACCGGGGAGCTGTTTTTT.

V and J are TRBV30 and TRBJ1-1, with 7 bases fitting TRBD1. Trimming removed 5 bases from V and 5 bases from J; junction bases left unmatched: 8. The CDR3 spans 13 residues. CDR1 is GTSNPN and CDR2 is SVGIG in the germline V gene (reference sequence). CDR3: CAWGRGVDTEAFF. The DNA for the CDR3 is TGTGCCTGGGGCAGGGGGGTTGATACTGAAGCTTTCTTT. The full variable domain, with the rest looked up from reference TRBV30 and TRBJ1-1, is SQTIHQWPATLVQPVGSPLSLECTVEGTSNPNLYWYRQAAGRGLQLLFYSVGIGQISSEVPQNLSASRPQDRQFILSSKKLLLSDSGFYLCAWGRGVDTEAFFGQGTRLTVV.

In DNA form, the CDR3 reads TGTGCCATCAGTGATTTTATGAGCCAGCCCCAGCATTTT. This gives the protein CAISDFMSQPQHF. V and J are TRBV10-3 and TRBJ1-5; D is ambiguous. The length of the CDR3 is 13 residues. Trimming took off 3 bases at V and 7 bases at J, with 10 bases between the two ends. Per germline, CDR1 ENHRY and CDR2 SYGVKD.

In regard to this clone: Other DNA sequences from this sample encode an identical CDR3 as well. This rearrangement joins TRBV19 to TRBJ1-5, with D hard to call. With 3 bases removed from V and 0 bases from J, the gap between germline ends came to 9 bases. The CDR3 length is 15 residues. Germline CDR1 reads LNHDA; CDR2 reads SQIVND (reference sequence). CDR3 residues: CASSIGRGSNQPQHF. CDR3 DNA sequence: TGTGCCAGTAGTATTGGGAGAGGTAGCAATCAGCCCCAGCATTTT. Combining the CDR3 with reference TRBV19 and TRBJ1-5 gives the whole variable domain DGGITQSPKYLFRKEGQNVTLSCEQNLNHDAMYWYRQDPGQGLRLIYYSQIVNDFQKGDIAEGYSVSREKKESFPLTVTSAQKNPTAFYLCASSIGRGSNQPQHFGDGTRLSIL.

CDR3 protein: CASSLDKRAGELFF. CDR3 DNA sequence: TGTGCCAGCAGCTTAGATAAGCGGGCCGGGGAGCTGTTTTTT. This chain joins TRBV11-3 and TRBJ2-2; weak D call: TRBD2 (6 bases). This CDR3 contains 14 residues. Trimming stripped 0 bases from V and 6 bases from J, with 8 bases between. Per germline, CDR1 SGHNT and CDR2 YENEEA.

The rearrangement uses TRBV6-5 and TRBJ2-7; 13 bases are a match to TRBD2. CDR1 and CDR2 (germline): MNHEY, SVGAGI. With V trimmed by 5 bases and J by 4 bases, 5 bases remained unmatched. This CDR3 contains 15 residues. The CDR3 coding sequence is TGTGCCAGCAGTCACGGACTAGCGGGAGATTACGAGCAGTACTTC. Its translation is CASSHGLAGDYEQYF.

The gene calls are TRBV28 and TRBJ1-6; D call uncertain. The CDR3 is 14 residues long. Germline V gene sequence: CDR1 MDHEN, CDR2 SYDVKM. Trimming removed 4 bases at V and 0 bases at J, with 4 bases between. CDR3 DNA sequence: TGTGCCAGCAGTTCGGGCTCCTATAATTCACCCCTCCACTTT. Its translation is CASSSGSYNSPLHF.

This chain uses TRBV5-1 with TRBJ1-2; D gene uncertain. The germline gives CDR1 SGHRS, CDR2 YFSETQ. Trimming left V 0 bases short and J 6 bases short, with 9 bases between. This CDR3 spans 13 amino acids. In DNA form, the CDR3 reads TGCGCCAGCAGCTTGGTCGGTGGTGATGGCTACACCTTC. This sequence encodes CASSLVGGDGYTF.

This clone has a single count. The J gene is TRBJ2-7, the V gene TRBV6-6, with TRBD1 identical over 10 bases. Trimming cost V 3 bases and J 1 base; bases outside gene matches: 6. The CDR3 has 16 residues. Germline CDR1 and CDR2: MNHNY and SVGAGI (reference sequence). CDR3 protein: CASSYTGQGPSYEQYF. CDR3 nucleotides: TGTGCCAGCAGTTATACGGGACAGGGGCCATCCTACGAGCAGTACTTC.